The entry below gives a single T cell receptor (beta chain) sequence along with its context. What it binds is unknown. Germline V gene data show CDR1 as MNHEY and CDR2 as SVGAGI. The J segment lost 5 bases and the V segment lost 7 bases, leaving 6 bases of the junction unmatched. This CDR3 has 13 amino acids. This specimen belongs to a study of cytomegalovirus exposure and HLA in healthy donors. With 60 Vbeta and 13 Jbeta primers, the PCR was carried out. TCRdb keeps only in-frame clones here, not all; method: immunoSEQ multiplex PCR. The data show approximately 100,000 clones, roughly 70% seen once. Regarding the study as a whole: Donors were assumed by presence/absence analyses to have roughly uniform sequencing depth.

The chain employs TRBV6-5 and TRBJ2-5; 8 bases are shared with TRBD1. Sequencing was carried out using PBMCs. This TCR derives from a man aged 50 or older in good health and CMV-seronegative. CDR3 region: CASTRTGRETQYF. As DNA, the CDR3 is TGTGCCAGCACTCGGACAGGGAGGGAGACCCAGTACTTC.